Reported below is one TCR beta chain. The V and J ends lost 4 bases and 6 bases, in that order; junction bases with no gene match: 7. The V gene's germline CDR1 is GTSNPN and CDR2 SVGIG (reference sequence). The CDR3 totals 15 residues. This sample was taken from a study of CD8 T cells in Susac syndrome. Random hexamers primed reverse transcription of about 0.5 to 1 ug RNA. TCRdb recomputed calls from the immunoSEQ multiplex PCR reads with MiXCR, one row per CDR3 protein. This table has around 130,000 distinct CDR3 sequences, 94% appearing once. The TEMRA cells underwent FACS enrichment, while the CD8+ and CD4+ T cells underwent negative isolation.

The TCR sequence derives from a human donor in good health. The chain employs TRBV30 and TRBJ2-1; TRBD2 agrees at 12 bases. Sequences were obtained from CD4+ T cells from PBMCs. The CDR3: CAWTSGRASANEQFF. Here the CDR3 DNA reads TGTGCCTGGACTAGCGGGAGGGCCTCGGCCAATGAGCAGTTCTTC.